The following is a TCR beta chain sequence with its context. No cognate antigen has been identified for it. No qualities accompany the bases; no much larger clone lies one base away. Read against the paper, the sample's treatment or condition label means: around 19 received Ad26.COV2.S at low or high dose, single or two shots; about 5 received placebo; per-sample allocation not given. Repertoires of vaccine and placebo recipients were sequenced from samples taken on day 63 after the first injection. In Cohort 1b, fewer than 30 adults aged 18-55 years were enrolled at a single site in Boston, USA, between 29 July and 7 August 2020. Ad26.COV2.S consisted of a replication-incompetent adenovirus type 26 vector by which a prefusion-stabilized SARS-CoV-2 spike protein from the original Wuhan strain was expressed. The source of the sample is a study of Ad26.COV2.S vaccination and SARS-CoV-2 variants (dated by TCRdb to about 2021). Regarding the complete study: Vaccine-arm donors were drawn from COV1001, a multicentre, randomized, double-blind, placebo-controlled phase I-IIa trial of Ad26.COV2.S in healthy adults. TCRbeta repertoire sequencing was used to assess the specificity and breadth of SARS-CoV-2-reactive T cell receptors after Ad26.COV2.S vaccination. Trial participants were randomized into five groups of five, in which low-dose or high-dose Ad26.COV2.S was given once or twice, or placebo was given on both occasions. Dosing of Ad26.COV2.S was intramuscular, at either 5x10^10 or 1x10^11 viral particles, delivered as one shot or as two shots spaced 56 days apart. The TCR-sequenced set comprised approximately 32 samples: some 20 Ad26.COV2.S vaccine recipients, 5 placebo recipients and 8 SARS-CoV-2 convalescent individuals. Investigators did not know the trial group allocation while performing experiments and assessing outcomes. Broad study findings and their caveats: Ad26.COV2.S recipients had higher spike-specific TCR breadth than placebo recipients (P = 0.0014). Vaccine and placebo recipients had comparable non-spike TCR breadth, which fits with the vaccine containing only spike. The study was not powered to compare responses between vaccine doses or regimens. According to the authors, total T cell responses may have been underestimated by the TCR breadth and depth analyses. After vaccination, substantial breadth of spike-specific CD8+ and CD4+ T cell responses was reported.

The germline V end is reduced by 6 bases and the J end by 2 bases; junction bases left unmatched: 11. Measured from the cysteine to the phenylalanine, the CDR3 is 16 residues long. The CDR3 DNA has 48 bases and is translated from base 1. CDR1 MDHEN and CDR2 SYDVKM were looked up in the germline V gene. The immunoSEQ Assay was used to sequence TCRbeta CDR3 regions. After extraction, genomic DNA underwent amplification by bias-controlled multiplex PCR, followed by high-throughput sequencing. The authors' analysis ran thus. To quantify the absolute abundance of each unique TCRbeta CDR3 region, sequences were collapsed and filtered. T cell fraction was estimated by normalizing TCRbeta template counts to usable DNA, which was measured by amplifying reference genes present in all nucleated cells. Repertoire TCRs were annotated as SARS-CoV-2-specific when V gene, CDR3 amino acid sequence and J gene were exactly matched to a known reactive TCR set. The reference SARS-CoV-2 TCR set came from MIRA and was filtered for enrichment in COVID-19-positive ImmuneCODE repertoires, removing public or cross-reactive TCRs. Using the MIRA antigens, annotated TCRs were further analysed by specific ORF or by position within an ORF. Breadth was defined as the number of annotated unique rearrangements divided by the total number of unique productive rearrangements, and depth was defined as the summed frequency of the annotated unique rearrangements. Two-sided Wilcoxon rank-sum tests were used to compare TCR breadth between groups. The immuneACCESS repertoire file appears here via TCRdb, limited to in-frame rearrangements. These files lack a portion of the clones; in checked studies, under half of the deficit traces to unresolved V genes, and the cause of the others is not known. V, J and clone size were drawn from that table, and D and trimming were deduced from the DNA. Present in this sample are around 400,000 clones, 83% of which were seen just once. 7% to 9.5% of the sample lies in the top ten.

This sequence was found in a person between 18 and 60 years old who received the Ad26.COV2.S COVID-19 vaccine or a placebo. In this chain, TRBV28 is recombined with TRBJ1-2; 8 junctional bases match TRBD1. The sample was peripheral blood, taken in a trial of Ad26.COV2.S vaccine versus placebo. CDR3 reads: CASSTTGGVPNYGYTF. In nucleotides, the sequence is TGTGCCAGCAGCACCACAGGGGGAGTACCGAACTATGGCTACACCTTC.